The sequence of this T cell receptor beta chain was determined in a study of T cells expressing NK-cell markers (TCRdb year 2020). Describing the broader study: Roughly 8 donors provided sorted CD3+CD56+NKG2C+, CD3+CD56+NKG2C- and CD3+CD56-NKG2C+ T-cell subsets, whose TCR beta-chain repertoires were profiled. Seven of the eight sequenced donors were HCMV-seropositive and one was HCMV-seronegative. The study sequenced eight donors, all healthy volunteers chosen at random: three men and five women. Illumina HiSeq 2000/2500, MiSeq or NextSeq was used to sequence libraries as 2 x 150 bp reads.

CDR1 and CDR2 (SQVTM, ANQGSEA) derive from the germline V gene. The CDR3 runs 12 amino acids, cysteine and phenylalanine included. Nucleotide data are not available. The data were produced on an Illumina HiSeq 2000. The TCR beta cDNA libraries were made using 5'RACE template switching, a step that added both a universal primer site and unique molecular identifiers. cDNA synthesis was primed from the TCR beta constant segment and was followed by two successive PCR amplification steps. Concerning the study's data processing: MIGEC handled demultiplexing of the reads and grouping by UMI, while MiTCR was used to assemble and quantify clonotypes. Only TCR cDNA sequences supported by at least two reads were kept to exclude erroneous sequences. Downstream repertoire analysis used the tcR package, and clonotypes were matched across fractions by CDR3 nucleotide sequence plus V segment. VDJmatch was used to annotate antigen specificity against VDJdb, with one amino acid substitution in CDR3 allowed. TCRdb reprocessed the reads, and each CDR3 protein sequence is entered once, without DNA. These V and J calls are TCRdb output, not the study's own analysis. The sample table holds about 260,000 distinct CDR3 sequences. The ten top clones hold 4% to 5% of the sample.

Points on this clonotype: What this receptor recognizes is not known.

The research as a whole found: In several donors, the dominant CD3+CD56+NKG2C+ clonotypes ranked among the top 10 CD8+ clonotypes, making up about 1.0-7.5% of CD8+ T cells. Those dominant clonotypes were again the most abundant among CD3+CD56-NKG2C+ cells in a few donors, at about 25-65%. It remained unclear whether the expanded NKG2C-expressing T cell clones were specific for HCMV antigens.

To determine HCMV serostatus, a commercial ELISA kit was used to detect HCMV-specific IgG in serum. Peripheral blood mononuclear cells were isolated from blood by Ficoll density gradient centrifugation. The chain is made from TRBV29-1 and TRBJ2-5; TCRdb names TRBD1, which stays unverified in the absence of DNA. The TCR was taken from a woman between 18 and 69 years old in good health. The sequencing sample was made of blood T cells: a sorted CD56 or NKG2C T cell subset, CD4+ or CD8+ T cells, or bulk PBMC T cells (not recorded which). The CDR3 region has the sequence CSVGGAGETQYF.